These T cell receptor beta chains were read from a single sample in a study of blood T cells in healthy people across ages. From the 5' RACE reads, TCRdb called clonotypes with MiXCR, one entry per CDR3 protein. The data hold 850,000 to 1,100,000 distinct CDR3 sequences, with roughly two fifths observed a single time. The sequenced sample was blood. All receptors derive from a man aged 18 to 29 in good health. Both conserved end residues are part of each CDR3. Each record gives: J gene, V gene, D gene, clone size, CDR3 DNA, CDR3 protein. A D gene is named only where the DNA matches it firmly. The size entry is marked missing in some rows and otherwise reads once, few, many or a size class.

TRBJ1-1,TRBV4-3,.,.,TGCGCCAGCAGCCAAAACGCGGGGGGAAGGACTGAAGCTTTCTTT,CASSQNAGGRTEAFF
TRBJ2-3,TRBV10-3,.,.,TGTGCCATCAGTGGCCCGGACAGAACAACTAGCACAGATACGCAGTATTTT,CAISGPDRTTSTDTQYF
TRBJ1-5,TRBV4-3,TRBD1,few,TGCGCCAGCAGCCAAGGGACAGGGGTACGGCAGCCCCAGCATTTT,CASSQGTGVRQPQHF
TRBJ1-2,TRBV6-1,TRBD1,.,TGTGCCAGCAGGGGCTATGACAGGGCATCTAACTATGGCTACACCTTC,CASRGYDRASNYGYTF
TRBJ2-1,TRBV9,TRBD1,.,TGTGCCAGCAGCGTAACGGCCGGGACAGTAGGGAATGAGCAGTTCTTC,CASSVTAGTVGNEQFF
TRBJ2-1,TRBV12-3/TRBV12-4,.,few,TGTGCCAGCAGTTGGGCGGGGCTCACCTACAATGAGCAGTTCTTC,CASSWAGLTYNEQFF
TRBJ2-1,TRBV4-1,.,.,TGCGCCAGCAGCCGTAAGGGCTACAATGAGCAGTTCTTC,CASSRKGYNEQFF
TRBJ2-3,TRBV20-1,TRBD2,.,TGCAGTGCTAGTTCCCGTGGTCTAGCGGGGAGTAGACGGACAGATACGCAGTATTTT,CSASSRGLAGSRRTDTQYF
TRBJ2-2,TRBV4-1,.,.,TGCGCCAGCAGCCTCCTAGGACCAGTCACCGGGGAGCTGTTTTTT,CASSLLGPVTGELFF
TRBJ2-7,TRBV29-1,.,.,TGCACCATGAGGGGGGCGCGGGTTTCCTACAATGAGCAGTACTTC,CTMRGARVSYNEQYF
TRBJ1-2,TRBV20-1,.,few,TGCAGTGCTAGACCCCCCGGTCGTCCTAACTATGGCTACACCTTC,CSARPPGRPNYGYTF
TRBJ2-5,TRBV10-3,.,few,TGTGCCATCAGTGACCGGCAGCAAGAGACCCAGTACTTC,CAISDRQQETQYF
TRBJ1-1,TRBV7-2,.,.,TGTGCCAGCAGCCCGCTGGGGACTGGGGCTTTCTTT,CASSPLGTGAFF
TRBJ1-1,TRBV13,TRBD1,.,TGTGCCAGCAGCTCATTGGGACAGGGACTAAACACTGAAGCTTTCTTT,CASSSLGQGLNTEAFF
TRBJ2-7,TRBV6-5,TRBD1,.,TGTGCCAGCAGTTACTCGACAGGGGGATTGCTCGACAATGAGCAGTACTTC,CASSYSTGGLLDNEQYF
TRBJ1-2,TRBV5-1,.,few,TGCGCCAGCAGCTTGGTTACGACGGTTGATGGTGATGGCTACACCTTC,CASSLVTTVDGDGYTF
TRBJ2-7,TRBV7-2,.,few,TGTGCCAGCAGCCCTCGAGTATCGCGGGAGCAGTACTTC,CASSPRVSREQYF
TRBJ2-7,TRBV10-3,TRBD2,.,TGTGCCATCAGTGAGGCGGCTAGCGGGATCTCCTACGAGCAGTACTTC,CAISEAASGISYEQYF
TRBJ2-7,TRBV2,.,.,TGTGCCAATGCAGCAGCGGAGGGTGCCGACGAGCAGTACTTC,CANAAAEGADEQYF
TRBJ2-1,TRBV5-1,.,few,TGCGCCAGCAGCTTGGCCGCAGGGAACTACAATGAGCAGTTCTTC,CASSLAAGNYNEQFF
TRBJ2-2,TRBV5-4,.,.,TGTGCCAGCAGCCCAAATCCAGGGACCGGGGAGCTGTTTTTT,CASSPNPGTGELFF
TRBJ1-2,TRBV20-1,.,.,TGCAGTGCTAGAGACAGGTTAACGGGCGGCTACACCTTC,CSARDRLTGGYTF
TRBJ1-1,TRBV7-2,.,.,TGTGCCAGCACTAAATCCGGGGGGGGAACGAACACTGAAGCTTTCTTT,CASTKSGGGTNTEAFF
TRBJ2-5,TRBV12-3/TRBV12-4,.,many,TGTGCCAGCGCGACAGGCAGAAGACAGTACTTC,CASATGRRQYF
TRBJ2-2,TRBV7-9,.,.,TGTGCCAGCAGCCCACCGGACAACACCGGGGAGCTGTTTTTT,CASSPPDNTGELFF
TRBJ1-2,TRBV9,.,.,TGTGCCAGCACGCCAGCCAACTATGGCTACACCTTC,CASTPANYGYTF
TRBJ1-3,TRBV27,.,.,TGTGCCAGCAGTTTATCTGGCGTCGGAAACACCATATATTTT,CASSLSGVGNTIYF
TRBJ1-1,TRBV3-1,TRBD1,.,TGTGCCAGCAGCCTGAGACAGGGGGCTCCAATGAACACTGAAGCTTTCTTT,CASSLRQGAPMNTEAFF
TRBJ2-2,TRBV4-3,.,.,TGCGCCAGCAGCCGAGATTATGGCCCGAACACCGGGGAGCTGTTTTTT,CASSRDYGPNTGELFF
TRBJ1-4,TRBV10-3,.,.,TGTGCCATCAGTGAAAGGGGTGCAACAACTAGTGAAAAACTGTTTTTT,CAISERGATTSEKLFF
TRBJ1-2,TRBV20-1,.,few,TGCAGTGCTACGGCGGCAGCTACTAACTATGGCTACACCTTC,CSATAAATNYGYTF
TRBJ2-1,TRBV29-1,.,few,TGCAGCGTCGGGGGTGGGAATGAGCAGTTCTTC,CSVGGGNEQFF
TRBJ1-5,TRBV10-2,.,.,TGCGCCAGCAGTGAGTGGTTGGCCGCTAGGGACAATCAGCCCCAGCATTTT,CASSEWLAARDNQPQHF
TRBJ1-1,TRBV2,TRBD1,.,TGTGCCAGCAGTGTCGCTCCGGGACAGGGGGCATCGAACACTGAAGCTTTCTTT,CASSVAPGQGASNTEAFF
TRBJ1-2,TRBV3-1,.,few,TGTGCCAGCAGCCATATCACGGGGACTAACTATGGCTACACCTTC,CASSHITGTNYGYTF
TRBJ2-1,TRBV7-9,TRBD2,.,TGTGCCAGCAGCTCAAGCGGGGGGCTAGACTACAATGAGCAGTTCTTC,CASSSSGGLDYNEQFF
TRBJ1-1,TRBV6-5,.,.,TGTGCCAGCAGACCTAACGAGAACACTGAAGCTTTCTTT,CASRPNENTEAFF
TRBJ1-1,TRBV4-3,.,few,TGCGCCAGCAGCCAAGAGCCGAACACTGAAGCTTTCTTT,CASSQEPNTEAFF
TRBJ2-1,TRBV20-1,.,few,TGCAGTGCCAACAACCTCTCGTATCGGATTAGGTCCTACAATGAGCAGTTCTTC,CSANNLSYRIRSYNEQFF
TRBJ1-4,TRBV12-3/TRBV12-4,TRBD1,few,TGTGCCAGCAGTCCCCAGACAGGGGGGGACGAAAAACTGTTTTTT,CASSPQTGGDEKLFF
TRBJ1-2,TRBV12-3/TRBV12-4,TRBD1,.,TGTGCCAGCAGTTTCGGCGACAGGGACCTCTATGGCTACACCTTC,CASSFGDRDLYGYTF
TRBJ2-1,TRBV6-5,TRBD1,.,TGTGCCAGCAGACTTTACCGGGACAGGGGTTTCGATGAGCAGTTCTTC,CASRLYRDRGFDEQFF
TRBJ1-4,TRBV12-3/TRBV12-4,TRBD1,.,TGTGCCAGCAGCCCCCGGGGGACAGGGAATGAAAAACTGTTTTTT,CASSPRGTGNEKLFF
TRBJ2-2,TRBV12-3/TRBV12-4,.,.,TGTGCCAGCAGCCCCCTTAGTCCCCTTGCGAACACCGGGGAGCTGTTTTTT,CASSPLSPLANTGELFF
TRBJ2-3,TRBV7-2,.,many,TGTGCCAGCAGCTTATTGACCCAAGATACGCAGTATTTT,CASSLLTQDTQYF
TRBJ1-1,TRBV20-1,TRBD1,few,TGCAGTGCTTTATGGACAGGGAGGAGGACTGAAGCTTTCTTT,CSALWTGRRTEAFF